This T cell receptor (beta chain) was recorded in a study of shared clonotypes between healthy human individuals. A single count supports this clone. Germline values: CDR1 LNHDA, CDR2 SQIVND (reference sequence). V gave up 1 base and J gave up 8 bases; unmatched junction bases: 5. The CDR3 has 14 residues. Approximately 30,000 T cell genomes (approximately 190 ng DNA) went into each sorted-subset replicate. The data were produced by immunoSEQ multiplex PCR, yet TCRdb's version contains in-frame clones alone and is incomplete. The table records hundreds of thousands of clones, roughly 97% of them present only once. Donors comprised only Caucasian adults living in Nashville, Tennessee.

Sequenced input: naive CD4+ T cells sorted from blood. Subset described: CD45RA+ positively selected. This chain links TRBV19 with TRBJ2-1, with 7 bases matching TRBD2. The clonotype comes from a woman in her thirties in good health. The DNA for the CDR3 is TGTGCCAGTAGTATAGGTCCGGGGAGGGATGAGCAGTTCTTC. It is translated as CASSIGPGRDEQFF.